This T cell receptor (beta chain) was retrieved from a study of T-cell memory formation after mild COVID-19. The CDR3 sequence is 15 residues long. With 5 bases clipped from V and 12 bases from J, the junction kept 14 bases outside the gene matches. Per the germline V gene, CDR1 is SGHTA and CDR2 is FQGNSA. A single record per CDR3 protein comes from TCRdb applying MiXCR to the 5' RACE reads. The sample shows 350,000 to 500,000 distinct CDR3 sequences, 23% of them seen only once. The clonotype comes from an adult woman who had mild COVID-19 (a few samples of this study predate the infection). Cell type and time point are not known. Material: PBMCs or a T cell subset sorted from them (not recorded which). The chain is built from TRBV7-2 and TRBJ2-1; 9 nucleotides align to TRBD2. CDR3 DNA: TGTGCCAGCAGCCACGGCAGCGGGGGGTTCTACGGGCAGTTCTTC. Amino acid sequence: CASSHGSGGFYGQFF.